These 26 T cell receptor beta chains were all obtained from the same sample, sequenced in a study of cytomegalovirus exposure and HLA in healthy donors. Primers: 60 Vbeta forward and 13 Jbeta reverse. Libraries were prepared by immunoSEQ multiplex PCR; TCRdb keeps only in-frame clonotypes and omits some of them. The table has 85,000 to 130,000 clones, roughly 72% seen once. The sequenced sample was PBMCs. These receptors came from a woman in her late teens or twenties in good health and CMV-seropositive.

The chain has TRBV4-1 and TRBJ2-7, with TRBD1 as a possible D gene (5 bases). Trimming removed 0 bases from V and 4 bases from J, with 7 bases in between. Germline-derived CDR1 and CDR2 are MGHRA and YSYEKL. CDR3 length: 13 residues. In DNA form, the CDR3 reads TGCGCCAGCAGCCAAGATAAGGGGTACGAGCAGTACTTC. Translated, it gives CASSQDKGYEQYF.

This chain connects TRBV5-1 to TRBJ1-1; D is unresolved. Germline V gives CDR1 SGHRS, CDR2 YFSETQ. The CDR3 runs to 15 residues. Trimming took off 0 bases at V and 0 bases at J, with 9 bases between the two ends. The CDR3 is CASSLGHSMNTEAFF. The CDR3 DNA follows: TGCGCCAGCAGCTTGGGACACAGTATGAACACTGAAGCTTTCTTT.

This chain uses TRBV19 with TRBJ2-3, with TRBD1 matching over 7 bases. The CDR3 runs to 11 residues. J gave up 6 bases and V 6 bases, and 0 bases lay outside the gene matches. In germline, CDR1 is LNHDA, CDR2 SQIVND (reference sequence). The CDR3 reads CASSRGDTQYF. The CDR3 DNA reads as TGTGCCAGTAGCAGGGGGGATACGCAGTATTTT.

This chain joins TRBV20-1 and TRBJ1-1; D remains ambiguous. The CDR3 has 10 residues. Trimming left V 3 bases short and J 8 bases short, with 7 bases between. Germline V lookup: CDR1 DFQATT, CDR2 SNEGSKA (reference sequence). The CDR3 nucleotides read TGCAGTGCTAGCTTCGGGGAAGCTTTCTTT. Its protein product is CSASFGEAFF.

V and J are TRBV18 and TRBJ2-5, with 12 bases matching TRBD2. The CDR3 contains 18 residues. Losses at the gene ends were 0 bases for V and 5 bases for J; bases not matched to a gene: 10. The germline V gene encodes CDR1 KGHSH and CDR2 LQKENI. The CDR3 here is CASSPPSASGRATETQYF. The CDR3 DNA reads as TGTGCCAGCTCACCACCCTCTGCTAGCGGGAGGGCTACGGAGACCCAGTACTTC.

The chain uses TRBV9 and TRBJ2-3; D is possibly TRBD2 (5 bases). The CDR3 is 16 residues long. V was clipped by 0 bases and J by 0 bases, with 11 bases between them. The germline V gene encodes CDR1 SGDLS and CDR2 YYNGEE. As DNA, the CDR3 is TGTGCCAGCAGCGTAGCGGGATCTAGAAGCACAGATACGCAGTATTTT. It translates to CASSVAGSRSTDTQYF.

The chain employs TRBV27 and TRBJ2-1; 16 nucleotides line up with TRBD2. Trimming took 5 bases from V and 0 from J; bases not matched to a gene: 10. CDR1 is MNHEY, CDR2 SMNVEV, per germline (reference sequence). This CDR3 has 20 residues. CDR3 amino acids: CASSHPRGLAGGSSYNEQFF. CDR3 DNA: TGTGCCAGCAGTCACCCCCGGGGACTAGCGGGAGGGAGCTCCTACAATGAGCAGTTCTTC.

J is TRBJ2-7 and V is TRBV5-1, with 7 bases identical to TRBD2. The J segment lost 2 bases and the V segment lost 4 bases, leaving 9 bases of the junction unmatched. The CDR3 is 15 residues long. Looked up from germline, CDR1 is SGHRS and CDR2 is YFSETQ. The DNA of the CDR3 is TGCGCCAGCAGCCTCAGTGCTAGCGGAACCTACGAGCAGTACTTC. It codes for CASSLSASGTYEQYF.

This rearrangement joins TRBV4-1 to TRBJ1-5; 9 bases align to TRBD1. Germline loops: CDR1 MGHRA, CDR2 YSYEKL. The CDR3 sequence is 19 residues long. Trimming at V came to 1 base and at J to 1 base, leaving 11 bases not matched to a gene. The DNA of the CDR3 is TGCGCCAGCAGCCAAGCCCTTGACAGGGGGACGGGCAGCAATCAGCCCCAGCATTTT. Translating gives CASSQALDRGTGSNQPQHF.

V is TRBV5-1 and J is TRBJ2-1; D not resolved. CDR3 size: 12 residues. Germline values: CDR1 SGHRS, CDR2 YFSETQ. V lost 1 base to trimming and J lost 6 bases, with 5 bases between them. As DNA, the CDR3 is TGCGCCAGCAGCTTGACCAGCAATGAGCAGTTCTTC. It is translated as CASSLTSNEQFF.

This clone is a singleton in its sample. The chain joins TRBV7-6 to TRBJ2-7; D not certain. CDR3 size: 12 residues. The V end was cut by 5 bases, the J end by 1 base, with 6 bases between. CDR1 and CDR2 (germline): SGHVS, FNYEAQ. The CDR3 DNA sequence: TGTGCCAGCAGCCCAGGTTCCTACGAGCAGTACTTC. Its protein is CASSPGSYEQYF.

This clone was counted a few times. Other DNA sequences in the same sample also yield this CDR3. The chain couples TRBV30 to TRBJ2-7; a possible D gene is TRBD1 (6 bases). Trimming stripped 3 bases from V and 2 bases from J, with 8 bases between. This CDR3 contains 12 residues. CDR1 is GTSNPN and CDR2 is SVGIG in the germline V gene (reference sequence). This CDR3 reads CAWRGDTYEQYF. In DNA, the CDR3 is TGTGCCTGGAGGGGGGACACCTACGAGCAGTACTTC. Variable domain in full (rest from reference TRBV30 and TRBJ2-7): SQTIHQWPATLVQPVGSPLSLECTVEGTSNPNLYWYRQAAGRGLQLLFYSVGIGQISSEVPQNLSASRPQDRQFILSSKKLLLSDSGFYLCAWRGDTYEQYFGPGTRLTVT.

J is TRBJ2-3 and V is TRBV7-6, with D maybe TRBD1 (6 bases). Per the germline V gene, CDR1 is SGHVS and CDR2 is FNYEAQ. Trimming stripped 8 bases from V and 1 base from J, with 13 bases between. The CDR3 has 14 residues. The CDR3 DNA is TGTGCCAGCCTCCGACAGGCCGGCACAGATACGCAGTATTTT. Amino acids: CASLRQAGTDTQYF.

The V gene is TRBV28, the J gene TRBJ2-7; 13 nucleotides line up with TRBD2. Germline values: CDR1 MDHEN, CDR2 SYDVKM. The junction had 4 bases not matched to a gene; V was cut back by 3 bases and J by 5 bases. The CDR3 contains 15 residues. The CDR3 DNA follows: TGTGCCAGCAGTTTTGTGGGACTAGCGGGGCACGAGCAGTACTTC. Residues: CASSFVGLAGHEQYF.

The rearrangement joins TRBV7-9 to TRBJ1-1; maybe TRBD1 (6 bases). Germline-derived CDR1 and CDR2 are SEHNR and FQNEAQ (reference sequence). This CDR3 contains 15 residues. The V gene lost 3 bases and the J gene lost 0 bases, with 11 bases spanning the gap. Here the CDR3 DNA reads TGTGCCAGCAGCTTTTCAGGGGCAATGAACACTGAAGCTTTCTTT. Encoded protein: CASSFSGAMNTEAFF.

This chain links TRBV2 with TRBJ1-2; D remains ambiguous. Germline V lookup: CDR1 SNHLY, CDR2 FYNNEI. CDR3 length: 11 amino acids. V gave up 2 bases and J gave up 4 bases, with 2 bases separating them. This CDR3 is CASSELYGYTF. The CDR3 DNA reads as TGTGCCAGCAGTGAACTCTATGGCTACACCTTC. Complete variable domain (other parts from reference TRBV2 and TRBJ1-2): EPEVTQTPSHQVTQMGQEVILRCVPISNHLYFYWYRQILGQKVEFLVSFYNNEISEKSEIFDDQFSVERPDGSNFTLKIRSTKLEDSAMYFCASSELYGYTFGSGTRLTVV.

V is TRBV2 and J is TRBJ2-2, with 11 bases fitting TRBD1. Losses at the gene ends were 8 bases for V and 5 bases for J; bases not matched to a gene: 4. Germline lookup yields CDR1 SNHLY and CDR2 FYNNEI. The CDR3 runs to 14 residues. In DNA form, the CDR3 reads TGTGCCAGCTGGACAGGGGGCACGACCGGGGAGCTGTTTTTT. It codes for CASWTGGTTGELFF. Filled out from reference TRBV2 and TRBJ2-2, the complete variable domain reads EPEVTQTPSHQVTQMGQEVILRCVPISNHLYFYWYRQILGQKVEFLVSFYNNEISEKSEIFDDQFSVERPDGSNFTLKIRSTKLEDSAMYFCASWTGGTTGELFFGEGSRLTVL.

This clone came up once. CDR3 region: CASSLTSGRANEQFF. The CDR3 coding sequence is TGTGCCAGCAGCCTAACTAGCGGGAGGGCCAATGAGCAGTTCTTC. The V call is TRBV7-8, the J call TRBJ2-1; 13 bases are a match to TRBD2. V was pared by 5 bases and J by 6 bases, with 4 bases of the junction left unmatched. Germline values: CDR1 SGHVS, CDR2 FQNEAQ. This CDR3 is 15 amino acids long.

The V and J genes are TRBV9 and TRBJ2-1; 7 bases are a match to TRBD2. The CDR3 is 15 residues long. V trimming: 0 bases; J trimming: 9 bases; junction bases outside the gene matches: 9. Per the germline V gene, CDR1 is SGDLS and CDR2 is YYNGEE. The CDR3 sequence: CASSVVSGNGGEQFF. The CDR3 DNA is TGTGCCAGCAGCGTAGTCAGCGGGAATGGAGGTGAGCAGTTCTTC.

The rearrangement links TRBV7-2 to TRBJ2-1; 8 bases are a match to TRBD2. CDR1 and CDR2 from the germline V gene are SGHTA and FQGNSA. V gave up 5 bases and J gave up 2 bases; unmatched junction bases: 5. The CDR3 is made up of 15 amino acids. The CDR3 DNA reads as TGTGCCAGCAGCCCGGGACTAGGAACCTACAATGAGCAGTTCTTC. Its protein is CASSPGLGTYNEQFF.

The genes are TRBV4-1 and TRBJ2-7, with TRBD1 matching over 9 bases. CDR1 and CDR2 from the germline V gene are MGHRA and YSYEKL. Trimming removed 4 bases from V and 0 bases from J; junction bases left unmatched: 4. The CDR3 loop spans 15 amino acids. CDR3 DNA: TGCGCCAGCAGCCCACAGGGGGCTCCCTCCTACGAGCAGTACTTC. Translated: CASSPQGAPSYEQYF.

V and J are TRBV4-1 and TRBJ2-7; no definite D call. Germline CDR1 MGHRA, CDR2 YSYEKL. The CDR3 extends over 16 amino acids. The V gene lost 0 bases and the J gene lost 0 bases, with 12 bases spanning the gap. The CDR3 spells CASSQDWSGDSYEQYF. For the CDR3, the DNA is TGCGCCAGCAGCCAAGATTGGTCGGGTGACTCCTACGAGCAGTACTTC.

The chain uses TRBV11-2 and TRBJ2-7; the match to TRBD2 covers 8 bases. Germline V gene lookup returns CDR1 SGHAT and CDR2 FQNNGV. V trimming: 1 base; J trimming: 7 bases; junction bases outside the gene matches: 9. The CDR3 spans 15 residues. The chain's CDR3 is CASSLVASGSAEQYF. The CDR3 DNA sequence: TGTGCCAGCAGCTTAGTCGCTAGCGGGTCGGCAGAGCAGTACTTC.

The chain couples TRBV5-1 to TRBJ2-1; TRBD2 agrees at 7 bases. The CDR3 spans 15 residues. Per the germline V gene, CDR1 is SGHRS and CDR2 is YFSETQ. The V gene end was trimmed by 0 bases and the J gene end by 7 bases; junction bases not matched to a gene: 7. The CDR3, as DNA: TGCGCCAGCAGCTTGGATGGCGGGAGAGCTAATGAGCAGTTCTTC. Protein product: CASSLDGGRANEQFF.

This clone was observed once. This chain links TRBV13 with TRBJ2-1, with 11 bases fitting TRBD2. V lost 4 bases to trimming and J lost 3 bases; unmatched junction nucleotides: 11. The germline V gene encodes CDR1 PRHDT and CDR2 FYEKMQ (reference sequence). This CDR3 is built from 18 residues. The chain's CDR3 is CASSSGLSGTSGYNEQFF. In nucleotides, the CDR3 is TGTGCCAGCAGCTCGGGCCTGTCCGGGACTAGCGGCTACAATGAGCAGTTCTTC. Looking up the rest from reference TRBV13 and TRBJ2-1 gives the full variable domain: AAGVIQSPRHLIKEKRETATLKCYPIPRHDTVYWYQQGPGQDPQFLISFYEKMQSDKGSIPDRFSAQQFSDYHSELNMSSLELGDSALYFCASSSGLSGTSGYNEQFFGPGTRLTVL.

The CDR3 DNA reads as TGTGCCAGCAGCCTAACTAGCGGGAGCTCGGAGACCCAGTACTTC. Translation: CASSLTSGSSETQYF. The chain couples TRBV13 to TRBJ2-5; 11 positions agree with TRBD2. Germline V gene lookup returns CDR1 PRHDT and CDR2 FYEKMQ (reference sequence). The CDR3 runs to 15 residues. Trimming took 5 bases from V and 5 from J; bases not matched to a gene: 7.